The 21 T cell receptor beta chains in this list originate from one sample, sequenced in a study of human T cells and chemical hapten exposure. One entry per CDR3 protein results from TCRdb running MiXCR on the RACE reads. The top ten hold around 2.6% of the sample, which has approximately 400,000 distinct CDR3 sequences, approximately 5% seen once. The time point: pre-sensitization, week 0. The treatment denotes: therapeutic diphenylcyclopropenone sensitization with weekly scalp DPC. This material consisted of whole blood, taken in connection with sensitization to the hapten diphenylcyclopropenone (DPC). All receptors come from a woman in her 50s with alopecia areata. Some clones in this sample may be carry-over from other donors' samples.

The chain employs TRBV27 and TRBJ2-7; 7 bases fit TRBD2. This CDR3 spans 15 amino acids. J was trimmed by 0 bases and V by 6 bases; bases with no gene match: 8. CDR1 is MNHEY, CDR2 SMNVEV, per germline (reference sequence). The CDR3: CASSLGGTNSYEQYF. Written as DNA, the CDR3 is TGTGCCAGCAGCCTGGGGGGGACCAACTCCTACGAGCAGTACTTC.

This clonotype has more than one count but fewer than ten. The V and J genes are TRBV20-1 and TRBJ2-3; 13 bases align to TRBD2. The ends lost 4 bases at V and 2 bases at J; junction bases unmatched: 12. CDR3 length equals 18 residues. In germline, CDR1 is DFQATT, CDR2 SNEGSKA (reference sequence). In nucleotides, the CDR3 is TGCAGTGCTACAGGGGCCGGGACTAGCGGGAAACTCACAGATACGCAGTATTTT. This codes for CSATGAGTSGKLTDTQYF.

The V and J genes are TRBV6-6 and TRBJ2-5; tentatively, D is TRBD2 (6 bases). V lost 4 bases and J 5 bases, leaving 20 bases between the germline ends. Germline V CDR1 and CDR2: MNHNY, SVGAGI (reference sequence). The CDR3 runs 16 residues. CDR3 in amino acids: CASSSDRLAPVETQYF. The CDR3, as DNA: TGTGCCAGCAGTTCCGACCGTCTAGCGCCAGTTGAGACCCAGTACTTC.

This clonotype was recorded many times. The chain combines TRBV7-2 with TRBJ1-1, with 7 positions matching TRBD1. Germline values: CDR1 SGHTA, CDR2 FQGNSA. This CDR3 comprises 14 residues. The ends lost 7 bases at V and 4 bases at J; junction bases unmatched: 9. CDR3 bases: TGTGCCAGCACCCCCAGGGAGGGGGCCACTGAAGCTTTCTTT. Translating it yields CASTPREGATEAFF. Supplemented by reference TRBV7-2 and TRBJ1-1, the full variable domain reads GAGVSQSPSNKVTEKGKDVELRCDPISGHTALYWYRQSLGQGLEFLIYFQGNSAPDKSGLPSDRFSAERTGGSVSTLTIQRTQQEDSAVYLCASTPREGATEAFFGQGTRLTVV.

This clonotype was observed many times. The chain links TRBV27 to TRBJ2-7, with D tentatively TRBD2 (5 bases). Germline-derived CDR1 and CDR2 are MNHEY and SMNVEV (reference sequence). Trimming took 0 bases from V and 2 from J, leaving 17 bases between them. This CDR3 comprises 17 residues. The CDR3, as DNA: TGTGCCAGCAGTTTATCGGCTGGGAGAGGTCTCACCTACGAGCAGTACTTC. This codes for CASSLSAGRGLTYEQYF.

This clonotype appeared many times. The chain couples TRBV29-1 to TRBJ2-3; TRBD1 or TRBD2 may be the D gene (6 bases each). CDR3 size: 15 residues. Per the germline V gene, CDR1 is SQVTM and CDR2 is ANQGSEA. Trimming shortened V by 4 bases and J by 0 bases, and 14 bases separated the two germline ends. CDR3 in DNA: TGCAGCGTTGCGAGGGGGGCGCAGAGCACAGATACGCAGTATTTT. This sequence encodes CSVARGAQSTDTQYF.

This clonotype was counted only a few times. The V gene is TRBV12-3 or TRBV12-4, the J gene TRBJ1-5; 9 bases align to TRBD1. This CDR3 spans 16 amino acids. V gave up 0 bases and J gave up 4 bases; unmatched junction bases: 4. CDR3 region: CASSLAGQGANQPQHF. CDR3 nucleotide sequence: TGTGCCAGCAGTTTAGCGGGACAGGGCGCAAATCAGCCCCAGCATTTT.

This clonotype came up many times. This chain links TRBV6-6 with TRBJ1-5; D remains unclear. The length of the CDR3 is 18 residues. V lost 0 bases to trimming and J lost 0 bases, with 15 bases between them. Germline CDR1 and CDR2: MNHNY and SVGAGI (reference sequence). The CDR3 DNA is TGTGCCAGCAGTTACTCGAACACACTGGAACATAGCAATCAGCCCCAGCATTTT. Translated, it gives CASSYSNTLEHSNQPQHF.

Only a few counts were recorded for this clonotype. This rearrangement joins TRBV2 to TRBJ1-5; D call uncertain. V was cut by 4 bases and J by 0 bases, with 16 bases left in between. The germline V gene encodes CDR1 SNHLY and CDR2 FYNNEI. This CDR3 is 17 amino acids long. The CDR3 nucleotides read TGTGCCAGCAGTGCTGGTTTCGGCGCTTTTAGCAATCAGCCCCAGCATTTT. This codes for CASSAGFGAFSNQPQHF. Drawing the rest from reference TRBV2 and TRBJ1-5, the complete variable domain is EPEVTQTPSHQVTQMGQEVILRCVPISNHLYFYWYRQILGQKVEFLVSFYNNEISEKSEIFDDQFSVERPDGSNFTLKIRSTKLEDSAMYFCASSAGFGAFSNQPQHFGDGTRLSIL.

This clonotype was picked up many times. The V and J genes are TRBV12-3 or TRBV12-4 and TRBJ1-5, with 7 bases lining up with TRBD1. J was trimmed by 3 bases and V by 0 bases; bases with no gene match: 2. The CDR3 loop spans 15 amino acids. DNA for the CDR3: TGTGCCAGCAGTTTAGCAGGGACAGACAATCAGCCCCAGCATTTT. It encodes CASSLAGTDNQPQHF.

The chain recombines TRBV7-2 with TRBJ2-1; tentative D call: TRBD2 (6 bases). This CDR3 spans 15 amino acids. CDR1 and CDR2 from the germline V gene are SGHTA and FQGNSA. V was cut by 8 bases and J by 0 bases, with 14 bases left in between. CDR3: CASSRDFVSYNEQFF. The CDR3 region has the DNA TGTGCCAGCTCTCGGGACTTTGTCTCCTACAATGAGCAGTTCTTC.

This clonotype occurred many times. In DNA form, the CDR3 reads TGTGCCAGCAGTTACGATGGTGATACGCAGTATTTT. It specifies CASSYDGDTQYF. The chain carries TRBV27 and TRBJ2-3, with D hard to call. The CDR3 extends over 12 amino acids. Trimming cost V 4 bases and J 6 bases, with 8 bases left between them. Germline assignment: CDR1 MNHEY and CDR2 SMNVEV (reference sequence).

The chain carries TRBV29-1 and TRBJ1-1; D may be TRBD1 (6 bases). Looked up from germline, CDR1 is SQVTM and CDR2 is ANQGSEA. The CDR3 runs 12 residues. V was shortened by 7 bases and J by 4 bases, with 13 bases between the two germline ends. The CDR3 loop is CSGAQGPTEAFF. The DNA of the CDR3 is TGCAGCGGCGCACAGGGACCCACTGAAGCTTTCTTT.

A few counts support this clonotype. V usage is TRBV6-1 and J usage is TRBJ1-5, with a possible D match to TRBD1 (6 bases). Trimming took 6 bases from V and 3 from J, leaving 12 bases between them. CDR3 length equals 14 residues. Germline lookup yields CDR1 MNHNS and CDR2 SASEGT. CDR3 sequence (DNA): TGTGCCAGCAGGGGCCAGGGGCCCAATCAGCCCCAGCATTTT. Translating gives CASRGQGPNQPQHF.

This clonotype has ten or more counts. The chain is built from TRBV20-1 and TRBJ1-5; D perhaps matches TRBD1 (5 bases). There are 14 residues in the CDR3. CDR1 is DFQATT, CDR2 SNEGSKA, per germline (reference sequence). The V end was cut by 5 bases, the J end by 5 bases, with 16 bases between. The CDR3 loop is CSAERDGSYQPQHF. For the CDR3, the DNA is TGCAGTGCTGAACGGGACGGAAGCTATCAGCCCCAGCATTTT.

This chain connects TRBV5-1 to TRBJ2-5; TRBD2 aligns across 7 bases. The CDR3 covers 15 residues. Germline lookup yields CDR1 SGHRS and CDR2 YFSETQ. After removal of 5 bases from V and 4 bases from J, the junction contained 11 bases not matched to a gene. CDR3 region: CASSLTSAGAETQYF. Here the CDR3 DNA reads TGCGCCAGCAGTCTTACTAGCGCTGGGGCAGAGACCCAGTACTTC.

This clonotype was counted ten times or more. The chain has TRBV6-6 and TRBJ2-3, with 10 positions matching TRBD2. Germline-derived CDR1 and CDR2 are MNHNY and SVGAGI (reference sequence). V shed 6 bases, J shed 5 bases, and the junction held 8 bases outside the gene matches. This CDR3 spans 15 amino acids. The CDR3 here is CASRQASGSKDTQYF. The CDR3 nucleotides read TGTGCCAGCAGGCAAGCTAGCGGGAGTAAAGATACGCAGTATTTT.

The sample holds many counts of this clonotype. The V gene is TRBV29-1, the J gene TRBJ1-4; D is unresolved. CDR3 length: 12 residues. Looked up from germline, CDR1 is SQVTM and CDR2 is ANQGSEA. Deletions cut 4 bases from V and 2 bases from J, with 5 bases between. The CDR3 DNA is TGCAGCGTTGCAGACACTAATGAAAAACTGTTTTTT. Amino acid sequence: CSVADTNEKLFF.

There are a few counts of this clonotype. The chain recombines TRBV7-6 with TRBJ2-3; no reliable D call. Per the germline V gene, CDR1 is SGHVS and CDR2 is FNYEAQ. This CDR3 spans 14 amino acids. Trimming cost V 5 bases and J 7 bases, with 16 bases left between them. The CDR3 DNA follows: TGTGCCAGCAGCCCAGTCCTTCCGGGTCATACGCAGTATTTT. Protein sequence: CASSPVLPGHTQYF.

This clonotype was seen ten or more times. The rearrangement joins TRBV4-3 to TRBJ2-1; no definite D call. Trimming removed 0 bases from V and 10 bases from J, with 10 bases in between. The CDR3 is 13 residues long. Germline V gives CDR1 LGHNA, CDR2 YSLEER. The CDR3 spells CASSQESAREQFF. Here the CDR3 DNA reads TGCGCCAGCAGCCAAGAATCGGCAAGGGAGCAGTTCTTC.

This chain connects TRBV5-1 to TRBJ1-4, with 11 positions matching TRBD1. The germline V gene has CDR1 SGHRS and CDR2 YFSETQ. J gave up 6 bases and V 1 base, and 2 bases lay outside the gene matches. The CDR3 covers 15 residues. The CDR3 nucleotides read TGCGCCAGCAGCTTGTTGGGACAGGGGGATGAAAAACTGTTTTTT. Translating it yields CASSLLGQGDEKLFF.